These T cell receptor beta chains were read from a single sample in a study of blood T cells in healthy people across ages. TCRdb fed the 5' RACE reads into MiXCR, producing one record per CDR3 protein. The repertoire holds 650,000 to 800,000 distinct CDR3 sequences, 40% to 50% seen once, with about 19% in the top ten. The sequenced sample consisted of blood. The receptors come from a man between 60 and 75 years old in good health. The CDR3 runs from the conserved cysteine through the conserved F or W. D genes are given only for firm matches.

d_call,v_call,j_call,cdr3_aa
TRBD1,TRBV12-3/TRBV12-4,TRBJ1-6,CASSSSAGGSSPLHF
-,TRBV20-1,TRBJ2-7,CSGVVRYEQYF
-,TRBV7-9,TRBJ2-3,CASSTGSDTQYF
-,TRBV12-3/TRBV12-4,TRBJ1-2,CASSPRGAGDYTF
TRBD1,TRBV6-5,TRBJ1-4,CASSSGTGVGTNEKLFF
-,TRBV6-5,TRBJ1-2,CASSWGRGNYGYTF
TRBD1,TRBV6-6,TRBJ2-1,CASRKKTGIEFF
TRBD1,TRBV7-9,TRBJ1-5,CASSQGGVRGNQPQHF
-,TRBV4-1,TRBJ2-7,CASSQGGIRTSYEQYF
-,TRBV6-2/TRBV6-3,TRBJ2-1,CASSYRGDNEQFF
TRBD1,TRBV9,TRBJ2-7,CASSVSAGQGFYEQYF
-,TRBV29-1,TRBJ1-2,CSVEAPTDGGYTF
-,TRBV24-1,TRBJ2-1,CATSDMAGNEQFF
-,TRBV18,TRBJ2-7,CASSPKTGSSYEQYF
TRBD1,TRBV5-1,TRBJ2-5,CASSPQGARAGTQYF
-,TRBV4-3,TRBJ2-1,CASSQDGQGTNEQFF
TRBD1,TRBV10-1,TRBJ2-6,CASTRQGATGANVLTF
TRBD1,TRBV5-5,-,CTSSLVGTGAYGYTF
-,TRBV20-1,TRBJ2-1,CSAKSLEQFF
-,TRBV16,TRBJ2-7,CASSQSEGQYF
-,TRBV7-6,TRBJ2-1,CASSFGPGRNNNEQFF
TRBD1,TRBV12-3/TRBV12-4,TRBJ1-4,CASRGQGFVMEKLFF
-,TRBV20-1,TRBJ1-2,CSIPDGYNYGYTF
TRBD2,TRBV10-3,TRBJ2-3,CAISERTSGGAVTDTQYF
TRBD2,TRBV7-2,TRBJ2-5,CASSSTRFRTSGGQETQYF
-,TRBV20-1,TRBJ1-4,CSATSGSDEKLFF
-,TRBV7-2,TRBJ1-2,CASSLPPGTSGGDYTF
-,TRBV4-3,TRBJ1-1,CASSQLGDLTEAFF
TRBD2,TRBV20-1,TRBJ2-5,CSAGDPLAGGPSKTQYF
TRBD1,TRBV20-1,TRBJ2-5,CSAPTGGQETQYF
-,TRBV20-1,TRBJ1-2,CSANLAGMGYGYTF
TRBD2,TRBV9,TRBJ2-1,CASSATGTSVNEQFF
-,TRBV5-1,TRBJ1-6,CASSLEGQNSPLHF
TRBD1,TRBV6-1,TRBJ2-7,CASTTGLDEQYF
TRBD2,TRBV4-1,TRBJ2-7,CASSQAPGLASYEQYF
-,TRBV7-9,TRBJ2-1,CASSFVHGNEQFF
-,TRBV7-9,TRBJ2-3,CASSIGGGYADTQYF
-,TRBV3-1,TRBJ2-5,CQTISPLTALGKRETQYF
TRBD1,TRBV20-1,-,CSARDRERAETQYF
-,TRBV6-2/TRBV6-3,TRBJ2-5,CASSPSDETQYF
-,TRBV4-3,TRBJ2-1,CASSQVSYNEQFF
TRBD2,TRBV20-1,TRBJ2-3,CSAALLAGGRTDTQYF
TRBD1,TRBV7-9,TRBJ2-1,CVSRGQASNNEQFF
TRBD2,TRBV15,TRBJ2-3,CATGLAGGFASTDTQYF
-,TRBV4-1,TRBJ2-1,CASSPVDRSYEQFF
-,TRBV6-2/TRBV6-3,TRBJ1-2,CASSQEDSRNNYGYTF
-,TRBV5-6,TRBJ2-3,CASSRRGASDTQYF
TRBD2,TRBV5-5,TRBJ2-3,CASSLALAGARDTQYF
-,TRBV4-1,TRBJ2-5,CASSQDPLVGVKTQYF
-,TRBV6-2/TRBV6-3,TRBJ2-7,CASSYLGGTYEQYF
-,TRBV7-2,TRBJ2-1,CASSLSEQFF
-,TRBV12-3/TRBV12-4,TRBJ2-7,CASSLGRHYEQYF
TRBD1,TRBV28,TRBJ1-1,CASSPFGMGYGTGGAYPNTEAFF
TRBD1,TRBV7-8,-,CASSLTGGGSLGYEQYF